This TCR beta chain comes out of a study of OX40 agonist ivuxolimab in advanced cancers. The CDR3 has 12 amino acids. The ends were cut back, 2 bases at V and 5 bases at J, with 9 bases in the middle. Germline V lookup: CDR1 SQVTM, CDR2 ANQGSEA. TCRdb's copy holds only in-frame clones and misses some; the assay was immunoSEQ multiplex PCR. The sample holds 65,000 to 85,000 clones; approximately 89% are singletons and the top ten take over 0.15%. This material consisted of CD4+ or CD8+ T cells sorted from blood, taken in a trial of the OX40 agonist ivuxolimab. This TCR was recovered from an adult with an advanced solid tumor such as melanoma, head and neck, liver or kidney cancer. V usage is TRBV29-1 and J usage is TRBJ2-5, with D uncertain. The CDR3 DNA follows: TGCAGCGTTGAATGGGGTGGGGAGACCCAGTACTTC. Its protein product is CSVEWGGETQYF.